The next 12 T cell receptor beta chains were all read from a single sample in a study of T cell responses to AZD1222 COVID-19 vaccine. Clones were sequenced by immunoSEQ multiplex PCR, and TCRdb holds only the in-frame ones, with some missing. The data show some 130,000 clones, over 75% seen once. Here the sequenced sample was peripheral blood, taken on day 0 of AZD1222 vaccination. The receptors were gathered from an adult in good health.

The chain links TRBV6-2 or TRBV6-3 to TRBJ2-7; D not resolved. With 5 bases removed from V and 0 bases from J, the gap between germline ends came to 17 bases. From germline, CDR1 is MNHEY and CDR2 SVGEGT. The CDR3 contains 16 residues. DNA for the CDR3: TGTGCCAGCAGTAAAACTTCGAGGATCCCCTCCTACGAGCAGTACTTC. Its protein product is CASSKTSRIPSYEQYF.

This clone showed up just once. The chain is built from TRBV19 and TRBJ1-1; D is uncertain. The V gene lost 7 bases and the J gene lost 3 bases, with 12 bases spanning the gap. CDR3 length: 13 amino acids. From germline, CDR1 is LNHDA and CDR2 SQIVND (reference sequence). The CDR3 loop reads CASNTRRDTEAFF. CDR3 sequence (DNA): TGTGCCAGTAATACCCGACGGGACACTGAAGCTTTCTTT.

The chain is built from TRBV27 and TRBJ2-2, with D tentatively TRBD1 (5 bases). V was clipped by 6 bases and J by 2 bases, with 13 bases between them. The CDR3 is made up of 15 amino acids. The V gene's germline CDR1 is MNHEY and CDR2 SMNVEV (reference sequence). CDR3 sequence reads: CASRSRRTNTGELFF. CDR3 bases: TGTGCCAGCAGATCGCGTAGGACAAACACCGGGGAGCTGTTTTTT.

This clone was observed a handful of times. The chain carries TRBV11-1 and TRBJ2-5; either TRBD1 or TRBD2 may fit D (5 bases each). This CDR3 has 14 amino acids. In germline, CDR1 is SGHAT, CDR2 FQDESV (reference sequence). V lost 6 bases and J lost 5, with 16 bases in between. This CDR3 is CASSHGAPPETQYF. In nucleotides, the CDR3 is TGTGCCAGCAGTCACGGGGCCCCGCCGGAGACCCAGTACTTC.

The chain employs TRBV11-3 and TRBJ2-1; no clear D. V lost 1 base and J lost 4, with 2 bases in between. CDR1 and CDR2 from the germline V gene are SGHNT and YENEEA. CDR3 length equals 12 residues. CDR3 bases: TGTGCCAGCAGCTTAGGATACAATGAGCAGTTCTTC. Translated, it gives CASSLGYNEQFF.

This clone has only a few counts. The chain couples TRBV18 to TRBJ2-7; a weak D match, TRBD2 (6 bases). The V end was cut by 3 bases, the J end by 0 bases, with 15 bases between. CDR1 is KGHSH, CDR2 LQKENI, per germline. CDR3 length: 16 amino acids. The CDR3 region is CASSPRDRSFSYEQYF. CDR3 coding DNA: TGTGCCAGCTCACCGCGGGACCGATCCTTCTCCTACGAGCAGTACTTC. The whole variable domain, remainder taken from reference TRBV18 and TRBJ2-7, is NAGVMQNPRHLVRRRGQEARLRCSPMKGHSHVYWYRQLPEEGLKFMVYLQKENIIDESGMPKERFSAEFPKEGPSILRIQQVVRGDSAAYFCASSPRDRSFSYEQYFGPGTRLTVT.

The CDR3 is CASRIFRESGNTIYF. Here the CDR3 DNA reads TGTGCCAGTAGAATCTTCCGGGAATCTGGAAACACCATATATTTT. The J gene is TRBJ1-3, the V gene TRBV19, with no clear D. The V and J ends lost 6 bases and 1 base respectively, with 13 bases between them. Germline V CDR1 and CDR2: LNHDA, SQIVND (reference sequence). The CDR3 extends over 15 amino acids.

The chain combines TRBV5-6 with TRBJ2-5; TRBD2 matches 10 bases. The trim removed 1 base at V and 5 bases at J, leaving 14 bases unmatched. This CDR3 is built from 18 residues. The V gene's germline CDR1 is SGHDT and CDR2 YYEEEE. This chain's CDR3 is CASSLWPSGGIVSETQYF. In DNA, the CDR3 is TGTGCCAGCAGCTTGTGGCCTAGCGGGGGCATTGTTTCCGAGACCCAGTACTTC.

The V gene is TRBV7-8, the J gene TRBJ2-5; D uncertain. Trimming stripped 1 base from V and 4 bases from J, with 7 bases between. CDR3 length equals 13 residues. Per the germline V gene, CDR1 is SGHVS and CDR2 is FQNEAQ. CDR3 sequence (DNA): TGTGCCAGCAGCTTAGGAATAACAGAGACCCAGTACTTC. Residues: CASSLGITETQYF.

The gene calls are TRBV10-3 and TRBJ1-1; maybe TRBD1 (6 bases). Germline V gene data show CDR1 as ENHRY and CDR2 as SYGVKD. V was shortened by 7 bases and J by 3 bases, with 21 bases between the two germline ends. The CDR3 is 16 amino acids. CDR3 loop: CAIKMTGARGYTEAFF. The DNA of the CDR3 is TGTGCCATCAAAATGACGGGGGCGAGGGGCTACACTGAAGCTTTCTTT.

V and J are TRBV5-6 and TRBJ2-1; TRBD1 matches 7 bases. Unmatched junction bases numbered 11, after V lost 5 bases and J lost 3 bases. The CDR3 contains 16 residues. Germline V gene data show CDR1 as SGHDT and CDR2 as YYEEEE. CDR3 region: CASRNFQGQNYNEQFF. Written as DNA, the CDR3 is TGTGCCAGCAGGAATTTTCAGGGACAGAACTACAATGAGCAGTTCTTC.

This clone was found once. The CDR3 spells CASSLSGTSYEQYF. The CDR3 DNA reads as TGTGCCAGCAGCCTTAGCGGGACCTCCTACGAGCAGTACTTC. This rearrangement joins TRBV9 to TRBJ2-7; the match to TRBD2 covers 8 bases. The CDR3 runs to 14 residues. Germline V CDR1 and CDR2: SGDLS, YYNGEE. Trimming at V came to 4 bases and at J to 0 bases, leaving 3 bases not matched to a gene.